Following are 24 T cell receptor beta chains from one sample sequenced in a study of a mutant IDH1 vaccine in newly diagnosed glioma. Specified time point: week 23, last vaccination. Doses comprised 300 ug of mutant IDH1 20-mer peptide each, plus topical imiquimod. Profiling relied on immunoSEQ multiplex PCR, and the TCRdb table lists in-frame clones only, not all of them. The sample lists more than 55,000 clones; about 81% were seen once. The antigens for these receptors are not known. The material was PBMCs, obtained from a glioma patient whose treatment included an IDH1 peptide vaccine. These TCRs come from a woman in her forties with glioma. Some clones in this sample may be carry-over from other donors' samples.

This chain uses TRBV4-1 with TRBJ2-3; 10 bases are shared with TRBD2. The CDR3 is 15 amino acids. The ends lost 4 bases at V and 5 bases at J; junction bases unmatched: 6. Germline-derived CDR1 and CDR2 are MGHRA and YSYEKL. CDR3 protein: CASSRRERGGDTQYF. DNA for the CDR3: TGCGCCAGCAGCCGGCGGGAGCGGGGGGGAGATACGCAGTATTTT.

The V gene is TRBV2, the J gene TRBJ1-4, with 8 positions matching TRBD1. CDR3 length: 13 amino acids. Germline V lookup: CDR1 SNHLY, CDR2 FYNNEI. The V gene end was trimmed by 6 bases and the J gene end by 14 bases; junction bases not matched to a gene: 11. The CDR3 DNA sequence: TGTGCCAGCAGCGCGCAGGGGGCCGATAACCTGTTTTTT. Translated: CASSAQGADNLFF.

The genes are TRBV7-9 and TRBJ2-5; 10 nucleotides agree with TRBD2. Germline V CDR1 and CDR2: SEHNR, FQNEAQ (reference sequence). There are 13 residues in the CDR3. V shed 5 bases, J shed 5 bases, and the junction held 2 bases outside the gene matches. The CDR3 loop is CASSRSGRETQYF. CDR3 in DNA: TGTGCCAGCAGCCGTAGCGGGAGGGAGACCCAGTACTTC.

This clone was observed a single time. This rearrangement joins TRBV9 to TRBJ2-1; D remains ambiguous. The CDR3 length is 13 residues. The germline gives CDR1 SGDLS, CDR2 YYNGEE. V was shortened by 0 bases and J by 5 bases, with 6 bases between the two germline ends. For the CDR3, the DNA is TGTGCCAGCAGCGTAGGAACCCACAATGAGCAGTTCTTC. Amino acid sequence: CASSVGTHNEQFF. Full variable domain (rest looked up from reference TRBV9 and TRBJ2-1): DSGVTQTPKHLITATGQRVTLRCSPRSGDLSVYWYQQSLDQGLQFLIQYYNGEERAKGNILERFSAQQFPDLHSELNLSSLELGDSALYFCASSVGTHNEQFFGPGTRLTVL.

This clone was seen once. The chain recombines TRBV21-1 with TRBJ1-1. TRBV21-1 is recorded as a pseudogene. This CDR3 spans 11 amino acids. CDR3 in amino acids: CASSRDTEAFF. The DNA for the CDR3 is TGTGCCAGCAGCAGGGACACTGAAGCTTTCTTT.

This chain uses TRBV20-1 with TRBJ1-1; D not resolved. Trimming removed 4 bases from V and 5 bases from J, with 8 bases in between. The CDR3 is 11 amino acids. In germline, CDR1 is DFQATT, CDR2 SNEGSKA (reference sequence). CDR3 bases: TGCAGTGCTATCTTAGTGACTGAAGCTTTCTTT. This gives the protein CSAILVTEAFF.

The rearrangement uses TRBV2 and TRBJ1-5; unclear D gene. Trimming took off 7 bases at V and 2 bases at J, with 12 bases between the two ends. Germline CDR1 reads SNHLY; CDR2 reads FYNNEI. This CDR3 contains 14 residues. The CDR3 spells CASNGKQRNQPQHF. The CDR3 coding sequence is TGTGCCAGCAACGGTAAACAGCGCAATCAGCCCCAGCATTTT.

The genes are TRBV5-1 and TRBJ2-1, with TRBD2 matching 9 bases. The CDR3 has 15 residues. V dropped 0 bases and J dropped 3; count of bases not matched to a gene: 1. CDR1 and CDR2 from the germline V gene are SGHRS and YFSETQ. CDR3 region: CASSLGLADYNEQFF. The CDR3 coding sequence is TGCGCCAGCAGCTTGGGACTAGCGGACTACAATGAGCAGTTCTTC.

Only a few counts were recorded for this clone. The chain recombines TRBV11-2 with TRBJ2-2; no clear D gene. The CDR3 totals 16 residues. The V gene lost 1 base and the J gene lost 0 bases, with 9 bases spanning the gap. The germline V gene has CDR1 SGHAT and CDR2 FQNNGV. The CDR3 here is CASSLGGSTNTGELFF. CDR3 sequence (DNA): TGTGCCAGCAGCTTAGGCGGCTCCACGAACACCGGGGAGCTGTTTTTT.

J is TRBJ2-4 and V is TRBV18; D is tentatively TRBD1 or TRBD2 (5 bases each). Germline CDR1 KGHSH, CDR2 LQKENI. Trimming removed 3 bases from V and 8 bases from J, with 8 bases in between. The CDR3 consists of 12 residues. In nucleotides, the CDR3 is TGTGCCAGCTCACCCAGAGGGGACATTCAGTACTTC. This gives the protein CASSPRGDIQYF.

This chain connects TRBV5-4 to TRBJ2-6; D might be TRBD2 (6 bases). Per the germline V gene, CDR1 is SGHNT and CDR2 is YYREEE (reference sequence). Trimming took 5 bases from V and 2 from J, leaving 8 bases between them. The CDR3 is 14 residues long. CDR3 in DNA: TGTGCCAGCAGTGCGGGGCCTGGGGCCAACGTCCTGACTTTC. It specifies CASSAGPGANVLTF.

This clone was observed a single time. The CDR3: CAITQAPRGNQPQHF. CDR3 DNA: TGTGCCATAACTCAGGCCCCCAGGGGCAATCAGCCCCAGCATTTT. The J gene is TRBJ1-5, the V gene TRBV2, with TRBD1 as a possible D gene (5 bases). The CDR3 spans 15 residues. Germline loops: CDR1 SNHLY, CDR2 FYNNEI. V lost 10 bases to trimming and J lost 2 bases, with 18 bases between them.

J is TRBJ1-1 and V is TRBV18; perhaps TRBD1 as D (6 bases). V was pared by 5 bases and J by 1 base, with 14 bases between. CDR3 size: 15 residues. Germline lookup yields CDR1 KGHSH and CDR2 LQKENI. The CDR3 coding sequence is TGTGCCAGCTCAACCGCCCGGACAGAGAACACTGAAGCTTTCTTT. Its protein product is CASSTARTENTEAFF.

The CDR3 sequence is CASSFSRSGNTIYF. The CDR3, as DNA: TGTGCCAGCAGTTTTTCAAGATCTGGAAACACCATATATTTT. V usage is TRBV28 and J usage is TRBJ1-3; D remains unclear. CDR1 MDHEN and CDR2 SYDVKM come from the germline V gene. The CDR3 is 14 residues long. Between the trimmed V and J ends, which lost 3 bases and 1 base, there was a span of 7 bases.

CDR3 nucleotides: TGCAGCGTTGAATCAGGCCTCCACGGGGTAGAGACCCAGTACTTC. Translating gives CSVESGLHGVETQYF. V is TRBV29-1 and J is TRBJ2-5; a weak D match, TRBD2 (5 bases). This CDR3 spans 15 amino acids. Germline V gives CDR1 SQVTM, CDR2 ANQGSEA. Trimming took 2 bases from V and 4 from J, leaving 17 bases between them.

The chain joins TRBV25-1 to TRBJ1-2; tentative D call: TRBD1 (5 bases). Trimming removed 6 bases from V and 5 bases from J, with 19 bases in between. Germline V gene sequence: CDR1 MGHDK, CDR2 SYGVNS. CDR3 size: 15 residues. The CDR3, as DNA: TGTGCCAGCAGCGCGGGGGTGGGGTTCCGTTATGGCTACACCTTC. Its translation is CASSAGVGFRYGYTF.

Note on this clone: A read error may produce the germline difference seen at one junction end. V is TRBV15 and J is TRBJ2-5, with D uncertain. Germline values: CDR1 LNHNV, CDR2 YYDKDF (reference sequence). This CDR3 comprises 12 residues. CDR3 residues: CATSRALESQYF. CDR3 bases: TGTGCCACCAGCAGAGCCCTAGAGAGCCAGTACTTC.

The rearrangement links TRBV5-1 to TRBJ1-1; D possibly corresponds to TRBD1 (6 bases). Germline-derived CDR1 and CDR2 are SGHRS and YFSETQ. Trimming left V 0 bases short and J 4 bases short, with 13 bases between. This CDR3 comprises 15 residues. CDR3 amino acids: CASSLAGRGVTEAFF. The CDR3 nucleotides are TGCGCCAGCAGCTTGGCCGGCAGGGGCGTCACTGAAGCTTTCTTT.

The V call is TRBV10-1, the J call TRBJ1-1, with D uncertain. The CDR3 sequence is 13 residues long. From germline, CDR1 is WNHNN and CDR2 SYGVQD (reference sequence). With 4 bases removed from V and 10 bases from J, the gap between germline ends came to 16 bases. In DNA form, the CDR3 reads TGCGCCAGCAGTGGGTACTCCCGGTGGGGAGCTTTCTTT. Encoded protein: CASSGYSRWGAFF.

In nucleotides, the CDR3 is TGCAGCGGCCGGGACAGGGGCTACGAGCAGTACTTC. Its protein product is CSGRDRGYEQYF. The genes are TRBV29-1 and TRBJ2-7, with 10 bases fitting TRBD1. V was pared by 7 bases and J by 3 bases, with 3 bases of the junction left unmatched. The CDR3 loop spans 12 amino acids. Germline V CDR1 and CDR2: SQVTM, ANQGSEA.

This chain links TRBV9 with TRBJ2-5; D is unclear. This CDR3 has 14 amino acids. Germline lookup yields CDR1 SGDLS and CDR2 YYNGEE. Trimming cost V 0 bases and J 6 bases, with 12 bases left between them. CDR3 in amino acids: CASSVDVGRQTQYF. The DNA of the CDR3 is TGTGCCAGCAGCGTAGACGTAGGGCGGCAGACCCAGTACTTC.

The chain employs TRBV19 and TRBJ1-4; 7 bases match TRBD1. Trimming took 4 bases from V and 0 from J; bases not matched to a gene: 8. The CDR3 is 17 amino acids. CDR1 and CDR2 (germline): LNHDA, SQIVND (reference sequence). Here the CDR3 DNA reads TGTGCCAGTAGTACCGGGACAGTCTACGCAACTAATGAAAAACTGTTTTTT. Protein product: CASSTGTVYATNEKLFF.

The rearrangement joins TRBV30 to TRBJ2-3; D uncertain. The ends were cut back, 8 bases at V and 2 bases at J, with 8 bases in the middle. This CDR3 contains 11 residues. CDR1 and CDR2 from the germline V gene are GTSNPN and SVGIG (reference sequence). The CDR3 spells CAGTNTDTQYF. The CDR3 DNA is TGTGCCGGAACCAACACAGATACGCAGTATTTT. Using reference TRBV30 and TRBJ2-3 for the parts outside the CDR3, the full variable domain is SQTIHQWPATLVQPVGSPLSLECTVEGTSNPNLYWYRQAAGRGLQLLFYSVGIGQISSEVPQNLSASRPQDRQFILSSKKLLLSDSGFYLCAGTNTDTQYFGPGTRLTVL.

There are a few counts of this clone. The chain recombines TRBV11-2 with TRBJ2-3; D is undetermined. Germline assignment: CDR1 SGHAT and CDR2 FQNNGV. The CDR3 length is 14 residues. Trimming stripped 0 bases from V and 4 bases from J, with 8 bases between. In DNA, the CDR3 is TGTGCCAGCAGCTTAGATCCTACCTCAGATACGCAGTATTTT. Residues: CASSLDPTSDTQYF. The full variable domain, completed using reference TRBV11-2 and TRBJ2-3, is EAGVAQSPRYKIIEKRQSVAFWCNPISGHATLYWYQQILGQGPKLLIQFQNNGVVDDSQLPKDRFSAERLKGVDSTLKIQPAKLEDSAVYLCASSLDPTSDTQYFGPGTRLTVL.